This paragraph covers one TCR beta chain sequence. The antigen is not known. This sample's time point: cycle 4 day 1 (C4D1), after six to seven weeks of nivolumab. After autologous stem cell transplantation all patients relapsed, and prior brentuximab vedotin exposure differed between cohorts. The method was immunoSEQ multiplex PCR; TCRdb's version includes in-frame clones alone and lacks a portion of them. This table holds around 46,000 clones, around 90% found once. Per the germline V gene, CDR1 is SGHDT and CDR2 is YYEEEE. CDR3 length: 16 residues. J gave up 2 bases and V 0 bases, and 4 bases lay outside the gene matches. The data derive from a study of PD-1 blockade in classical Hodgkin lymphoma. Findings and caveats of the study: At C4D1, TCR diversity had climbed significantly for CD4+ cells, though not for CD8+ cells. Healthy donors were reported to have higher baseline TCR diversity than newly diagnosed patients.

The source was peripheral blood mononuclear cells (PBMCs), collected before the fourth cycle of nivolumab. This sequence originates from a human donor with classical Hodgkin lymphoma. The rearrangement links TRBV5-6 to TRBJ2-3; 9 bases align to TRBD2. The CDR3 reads CASSLGLAGITDTQYF. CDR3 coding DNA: TGTGCCAGCAGCTTGGGGCTAGCGGGGATCACAGATACGCAGTATTTT.